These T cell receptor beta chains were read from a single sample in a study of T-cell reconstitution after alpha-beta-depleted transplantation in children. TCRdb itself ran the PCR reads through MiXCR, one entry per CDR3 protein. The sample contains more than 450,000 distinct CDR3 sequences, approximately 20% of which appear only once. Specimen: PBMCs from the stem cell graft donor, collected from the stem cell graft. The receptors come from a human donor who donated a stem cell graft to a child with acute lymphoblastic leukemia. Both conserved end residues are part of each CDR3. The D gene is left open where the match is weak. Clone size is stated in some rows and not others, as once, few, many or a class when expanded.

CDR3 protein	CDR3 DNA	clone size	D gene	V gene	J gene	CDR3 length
CASSLGRLPEQYF	TGCGCCAGCAGCTTGGGGCGTCTTCCCGAGCAGTACTTC	NA	NA	TRBV5-1	TRBJ2-7	13
CASSLSGRTYNEQFF	TGCGCCAGCAGCTTGTCAGGGAGGACCTACAATGAGCAGTTCTTC	many	NA	TRBV5-1	TRBJ2-1	15
CASSPSVIAGVLGTGELFF	TGTGCCAGCAGTCCCTCAGTAATAGCGGGAGTATTGGGCACCGGGGAGCTGTTTTTT	NA	TRBD2	TRBV6-2/TRBV6-3	TRBJ2-2	19
CASSLGPGQSSPEAFF	TGTGCCAGCAGCTTAGGGCCGGGACAGTCAAGCCCAGAAGCTTTCTTT	NA	TRBD1	TRBV13	TRBJ1-1	16
CASTLGQRGELFF	TGTGCCAGCACCCTGGGACAGCGTGGGGAGCTGTTTTTT	NA	TRBD1	TRBV6-2/TRBV6-3	TRBJ2-2	13
CASSKQGTGTDTQYF	TGTGCCAGCAGCAAACAGGGAACCGGCACAGATACGCAGTATTTT	few	NA	TRBV12-3/TRBV12-4	TRBJ2-3	15
CSAPRGGPNTEAFF	TGCAGTGCCCCGCGCGGGGGACCGAACACTGAAGCTTTCTTT	few	NA	TRBV20-1	TRBJ1-1	14
CASSSVGGADTQYF	TGTGCCAGCAGCTCGGTCGGGGGCGCAGATACGCAGTATTTT	NA	NA	TRBV5-4	TRBJ2-3	14
CASSLASGETSYGYTF	TGCGCCAGCAGCTTGGCCAGCGGAGAGACAAGCTATGGCTACACCTTC	NA	NA	TRBV5-1	TRBJ1-2	16
CASSLAGGPGYGYTF	TGCGCCAGCAGCTTGGCCGGGGGGCCTGGCTATGGCTACACCTTC	NA	NA	TRBV5-1	TRBJ1-2	15
CASSFRLADSGTHNEQFF	TGTGCCAGCAGCTTCCGACTTGCGGATAGCGGGACCCACAATGAGCAGTTCTTC	few	TRBD2	TRBV11-1	TRBJ2-1	18
CSVDEGTQYF	TGCAGCGTTGATGAGGGTACGCAGTATTTT	NA	NA	TRBV29-1	TRBJ2-3	10
CAISEAGTSGSYEQYF	TGTGCCATCAGTGAGGCAGGGACTAGCGGTTCCTACGAGCAGTACTTC	many	TRBD2	TRBV10-3	TRBJ2-7	16
CSVDSGRGNNEQFF	TGCAGCGTAGATAGCGGGAGGGGGAACAATGAGCAGTTCTTC	NA	TRBD2	TRBV29-1	TRBJ2-1	14
CASSLAVRDRVMTDTQYF	TGTGCCAGCAGCTTAGCGGTCCGGGACAGGGTAATGACAGATACGCAGTATTTT	many	TRBD1	TRBV7-8	TRBJ2-3	18
CASSRDSGNQPQHF	TGTGCCAGCAGCCGGGACAGCGGCAATCAGCCCCAGCATTTT	many	TRBD1	TRBV3-1	TRBJ1-5	14
CASSLAASGIPDTQYF	TGCGCCAGCAGCTTGGCCGCCAGCGGGATACCAGATACGCAGTATTTT	NA	TRBD2	TRBV5-1	TRBJ2-3	16
CASSFSPSDRSNQPQHF	TGCGCCAGCAGCTTCTCGCCCTCGGACAGGAGCAATCAGCCCCAGCATTTT	few	TRBD1	TRBV5-1	TRBJ1-5	17
CASSQAGTTYNEQFF	TGTGCCAGCAGCCAAGCGGGAACGACCTACAATGAGCAGTTCTTC	NA	NA	TRBV3-1	TRBJ2-1	15
CSAQGPRRTEAFF	TGCAGTGCTCAGGGCCCCCGGAGGACTGAAGCTTTCTTT	few	NA	TRBV20-1	TRBJ1-1	13
CASGKTSGRQETQYF	TGTGCCAGCGGAAAAACTAGCGGGAGACAAGAGACCCAGTACTTC	NA	TRBD2	TRBV2	TRBJ2-5	15
CASSRGLAGENEQFF	TGTGCCAGCAGCCGCGGACTAGCGGGAGAAAATGAGCAGTTCTTC	NA	TRBD2	TRBV3-1	TRBJ2-1	15
CASSSTTGTSGRIDTQYF	TGTGCCAGCAGCTCTACCACCGGGACTAGCGGGAGAATAGATACGCAGTATTTT	few	TRBD2	TRBV12-3/TRBV12-4	TRBJ2-3	18
CASSYSPGTSGRADTQYF	TGTGCCAGCAGTTACTCCCCCGGGACTAGCGGGAGGGCAGATACGCAGTATTTT	NA	TRBD2	TRBV6-5	TRBJ2-3	18
CASSSSPRTPEEEQYF	TGCGCCAGCAGCTCCAGTCCGCGGACGCCCGAGGAGGAGCAGTACTTC	once	NA	TRBV4-1	TRBJ2-7	16
CASSQPPGTAPYNEQFF	TGCGCCAGCAGCCAACCACCCGGGACAGCCCCCTACAATGAGCAGTTCTTC	few	TRBD1	TRBV4-1	TRBJ2-1	17
CASSVGWDSLAKNIQYF	TGTGCCAGCAGCGTAGGCTGGGACAGCTTAGCCAAAAACATTCAGTACTTC	few	TRBD1	TRBV9	TRBJ2-4	17